This TCR beta chain was recovered during a study of OX40 agonist ivuxolimab in advanced cancers. Trimming took off 6 bases at V and 1 base at J, with 12 bases between the two ends. The CDR3 has 13 amino acids. Germline values: CDR1 SQVTM, CDR2 ANQGSEA. Generated by immunoSEQ multiplex PCR, the TCRdb table keeps only in-frame clones and is missing some. The data hold over 80,000 clones, with roughly 92% observed a single time. The TCR comes from an adult with an advanced solid tumor such as melanoma, head and neck, liver or kidney cancer. The V call is TRBV29-1, the J call TRBJ1-1; D uncertain. Sequencing was performed on CD4+ or CD8+ T cells sorted from blood, taken in a trial of the OX40 agonist ivuxolimab. The CDR3 sequence: CSVFRSTNTEAFF. The CDR3 nucleotides read TGCAGCGTCTTTCGATCAACGAACACTGAAGCTTTCTTT.